This T cell receptor beta chain was captured in a study of blood T cell repertoires in COVID-19 (dated by TCRdb to about 2020). About the full investigation: Samples covering the acute and convalescent phases of COVID-19 were provided by collaborators in the United States, Italy and Spain. The material from the prospective study consisted of cDNA or gDNA derived from T cells, B-cell-depleted T cells, or PBMCs. A de-identified subject ID, COVID-19 status, age in years and sex were almost always included in the sample metadata. The samples were drawn from the first 160 participants of the ongoing ImmuneRACE study and from 950 to 1,500 subjects provided by 6 global collaborators. Subjects who had been exposed to COVID-19, were actively infected with it, or had recovered from it provided the deeply sampled blood TCRbeta repertoires that made up the dataset. Where HLA class I and class II types were available, the types were taken from metadata supplied by the sample provider, not from assay-based typing. The repertoires were released in a freely available public database meant as a resource for research on the immune response to SARS-CoV-2. Findings and caveats that apply to the study as a whole: The amount of clinical and demographic metadata varied by source and participant and was provided uncurated.

Whole blood was collected in K2EDTA tubes by collaborating institutions according to the institutions' own protocols. Collaborator samples were shipped for TCRbeta analysis as frozen whole blood, isolated PBMCs, or DNA extracted from either sample type. This clone came up a few times. Which antigen it targets is not known. Nothing much larger sits one base from this clone, and base qualities are not available. The immunoSEQ Assay, a bias-controlled multiplex PCR, was used to amplify TCRbeta CDR3 regions from genomic DNA. In the source study's methods: Within the assay, amplification of reference gene primers was used to estimate how many nucleated cells each sample contained. To quantify the absolute abundance of each unique TCRbeta CDR3 rearrangement, sequence reads were collapsed and filtered. For each sample, productive Simpson clonality was calculated as the square root of Simpson's diversity index across productive rearrangements. TCRdb re-hosts the immuneACCESS table, in-frame sequences only. Its copies lack some clones; in the studies checked, an unresolved V gene accounts for under half of them, and the cause for the rest is not known. For V, J and clone size, that table is used; D and trimming come from the DNA. The sample contains 40,000 to 60,000 clones, about 88% of them found a single time. The ten largest make up 4% to 5.5% of the sample.

Sequenced sample: peripheral blood. The TCR sequence derives from a man aged 45-60 years with active COVID-19.

The CDR3 protein: CASSPLGGVEKLFF. The DNA sequence reads TGTGCCAGCAGCCCCCTCGGAGGGGTTGAAAAACTGTTTTTT. The V and J segments used are TRBV6-5 and TRBJ1-4; tentative D gene TRBD1, with 5 bases matching. CDR1 and CDR2, per the germline V gene, are MNHEY and SVGAGI. The trim is 6 bases for V and 7 bases for J, with a gap of 15 bases between the germline ends. The CDR3 holds 14 amino acids from the cysteine to the phenylalanine. The CDR3 DNA has 42 bases and is translated from base 1.